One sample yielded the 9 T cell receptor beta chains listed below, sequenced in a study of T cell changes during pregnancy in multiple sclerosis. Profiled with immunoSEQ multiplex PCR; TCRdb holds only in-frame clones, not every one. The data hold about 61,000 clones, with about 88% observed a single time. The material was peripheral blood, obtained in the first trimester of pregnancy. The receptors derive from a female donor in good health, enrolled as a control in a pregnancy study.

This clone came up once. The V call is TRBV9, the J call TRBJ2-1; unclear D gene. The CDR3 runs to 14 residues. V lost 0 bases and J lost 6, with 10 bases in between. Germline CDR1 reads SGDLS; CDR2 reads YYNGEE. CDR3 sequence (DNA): TGTGCCAGCAGCGTAGCACCCCTGGCCAATGAGCAGTTCTTC. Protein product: CASSVAPLANEQFF.

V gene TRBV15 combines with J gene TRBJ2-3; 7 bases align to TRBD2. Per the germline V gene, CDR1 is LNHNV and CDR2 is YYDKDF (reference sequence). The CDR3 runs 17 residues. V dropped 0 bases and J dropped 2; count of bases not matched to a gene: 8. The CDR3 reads CATSRDPLADITDTQYF. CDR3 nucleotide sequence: TGTGCCACCAGCAGAGATCCGCTAGCGGACATCACAGATACGCAGTATTTT.

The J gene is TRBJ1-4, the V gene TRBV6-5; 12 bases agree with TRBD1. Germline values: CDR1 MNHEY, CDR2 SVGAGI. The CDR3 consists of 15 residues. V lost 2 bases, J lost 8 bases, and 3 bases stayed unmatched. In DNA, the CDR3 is TGTGCCAGCAGTTACACGGGACAGGGGGCCGAAAAACTGTTTTTT. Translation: CASSYTGQGAEKLFF.

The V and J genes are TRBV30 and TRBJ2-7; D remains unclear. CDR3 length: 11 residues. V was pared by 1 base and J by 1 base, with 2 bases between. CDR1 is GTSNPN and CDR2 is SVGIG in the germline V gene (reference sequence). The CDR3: CAWSASYEQYF. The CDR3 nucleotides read TGTGCCTGGAGTGCTTCCTACGAGCAGTACTTC. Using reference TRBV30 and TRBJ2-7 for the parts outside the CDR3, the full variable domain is SQTIHQWPATLVQPVGSPLSLECTVEGTSNPNLYWYRQAAGRGLQLLFYSVGIGQISSEVPQNLSASRPQDRQFILSSKKLLLSDSGFYLCAWSASYEQYFGPGTRLTVT.

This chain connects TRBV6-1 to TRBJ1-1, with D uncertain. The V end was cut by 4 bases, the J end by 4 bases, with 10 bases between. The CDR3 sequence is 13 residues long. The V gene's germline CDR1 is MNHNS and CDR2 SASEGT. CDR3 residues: CASSGRLLTEAFF. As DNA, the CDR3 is TGTGCCAGCAGTGGCCGACTGCTCACTGAAGCTTTCTTT.

The DNA for the CDR3 is TGTGCCAGCAGCCGCGAGGGGACAGGGCAGAAAGCTTTCTTT. This encodes CASSREGTGQKAFF. The chain uses TRBV7-9 and TRBJ1-1; 9 bases map to TRBD1. Unmatched junction bases numbered 10, after V lost 5 bases and J lost 9 bases. Germline V gene lookup returns CDR1 SEHNR and CDR2 FQNEAQ (reference sequence). The CDR3 length is 14 residues.

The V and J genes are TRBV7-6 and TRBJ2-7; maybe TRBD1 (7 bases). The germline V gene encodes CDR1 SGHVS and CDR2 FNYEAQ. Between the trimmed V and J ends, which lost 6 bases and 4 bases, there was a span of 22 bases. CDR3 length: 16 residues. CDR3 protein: CASRPGGTDPTYEQYF. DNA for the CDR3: TGTGCCAGCAGACCCGGCGGGACAGACCCGACTTACGAGCAGTACTTC.

CDR3: CASSFTGTANTEAFF. The CDR3 DNA reads TGTGCCAGCAGTTTTACCGGGACAGCGAACACTGAAGCTTTCTTT. The J gene is TRBJ1-1, the V gene TRBV28; 7 positions match TRBD1. This CDR3 comprises 15 residues. The germline V gene encodes CDR1 MDHEN and CDR2 SYDVKM. The ends lost 3 bases at V and 1 base at J; junction bases unmatched: 5.

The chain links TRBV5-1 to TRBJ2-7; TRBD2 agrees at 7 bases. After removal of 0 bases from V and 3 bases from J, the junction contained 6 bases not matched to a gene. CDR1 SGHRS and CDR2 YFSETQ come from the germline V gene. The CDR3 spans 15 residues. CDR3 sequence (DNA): TGCGCCAGCAGCTTGGGGCCTTGGGACTACTACGAGCAGTACTTC. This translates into CASSLGPWDYYEQYF.